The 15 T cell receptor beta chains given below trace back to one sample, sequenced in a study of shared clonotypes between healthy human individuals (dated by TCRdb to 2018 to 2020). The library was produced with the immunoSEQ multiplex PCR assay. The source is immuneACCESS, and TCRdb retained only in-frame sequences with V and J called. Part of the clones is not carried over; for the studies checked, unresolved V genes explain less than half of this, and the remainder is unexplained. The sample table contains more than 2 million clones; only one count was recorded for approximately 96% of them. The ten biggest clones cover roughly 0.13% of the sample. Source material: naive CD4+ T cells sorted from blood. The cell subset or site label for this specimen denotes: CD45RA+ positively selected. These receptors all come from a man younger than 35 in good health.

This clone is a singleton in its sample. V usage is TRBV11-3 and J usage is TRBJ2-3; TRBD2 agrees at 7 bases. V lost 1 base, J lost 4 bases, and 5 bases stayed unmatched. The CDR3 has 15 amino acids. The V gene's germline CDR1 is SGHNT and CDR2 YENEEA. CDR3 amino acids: CASSLGGGSADTQYF. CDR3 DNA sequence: TGTGCCAGCAGCTTAGGGGGCGGGAGTGCAGATACGCAGTATTTT.

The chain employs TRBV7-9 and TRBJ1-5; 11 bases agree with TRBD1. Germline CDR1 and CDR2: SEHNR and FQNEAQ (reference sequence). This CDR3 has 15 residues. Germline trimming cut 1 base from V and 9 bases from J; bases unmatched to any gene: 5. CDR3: CASSLVGQGGAPQHF. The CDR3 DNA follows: TGTGCCAGCAGCTTAGTGGGACAGGGGGGAGCGCCCCAGCATTTT.

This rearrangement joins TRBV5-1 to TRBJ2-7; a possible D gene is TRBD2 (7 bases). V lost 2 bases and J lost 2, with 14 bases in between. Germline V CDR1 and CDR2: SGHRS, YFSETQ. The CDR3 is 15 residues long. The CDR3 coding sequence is TGCGCCAGCAGCTTTGTTGCGGGGGCTACCTACGAGCAGTACTTC. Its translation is CASSFVAGATYEQYF.

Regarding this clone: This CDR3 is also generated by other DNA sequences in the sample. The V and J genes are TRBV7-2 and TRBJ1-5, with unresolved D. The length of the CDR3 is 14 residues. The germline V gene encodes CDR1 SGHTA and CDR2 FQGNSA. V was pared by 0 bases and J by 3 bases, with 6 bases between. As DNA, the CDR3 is TGTGCCAGCAGCTTAGCGGGAGTCAATCAGCCCCAGCATTTT. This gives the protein CASSLAGVNQPQHF.

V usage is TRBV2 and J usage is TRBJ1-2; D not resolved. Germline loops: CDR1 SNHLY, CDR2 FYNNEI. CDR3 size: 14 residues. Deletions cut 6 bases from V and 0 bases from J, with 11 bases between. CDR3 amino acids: CASSPQITNYGYTF. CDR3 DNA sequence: TGTGCCAGCAGCCCACAGATAACTAACTATGGCTACACCTTC.

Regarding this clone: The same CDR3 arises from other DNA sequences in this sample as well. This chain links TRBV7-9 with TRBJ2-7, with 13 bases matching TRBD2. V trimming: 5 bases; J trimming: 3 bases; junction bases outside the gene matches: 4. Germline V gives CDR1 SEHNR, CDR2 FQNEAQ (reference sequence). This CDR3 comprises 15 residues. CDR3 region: CASSLGTSGIYEQYF. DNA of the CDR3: TGTGCCAGCAGCCTAGGGACTAGCGGGATCTACGAGCAGTACTTC.

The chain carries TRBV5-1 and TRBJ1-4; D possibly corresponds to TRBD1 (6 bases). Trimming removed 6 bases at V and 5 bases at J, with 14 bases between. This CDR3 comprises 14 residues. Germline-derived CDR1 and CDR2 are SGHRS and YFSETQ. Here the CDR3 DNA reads TGCGCCAGCACCACCGGGACAATAAATGAAAAACTGTTTTTT. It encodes CASTTGTINEKLFF. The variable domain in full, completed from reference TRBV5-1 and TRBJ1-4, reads KAGVTQTPRYLIKTRGQQVTLSCSPISGHRSVSWYQQTPGQGLQFLFEYFSETQRNKGNFPGRFSGRQFSNSRSEMNVSTLELGDSALYLCASTTGTINEKLFFGSGTQLSVL.

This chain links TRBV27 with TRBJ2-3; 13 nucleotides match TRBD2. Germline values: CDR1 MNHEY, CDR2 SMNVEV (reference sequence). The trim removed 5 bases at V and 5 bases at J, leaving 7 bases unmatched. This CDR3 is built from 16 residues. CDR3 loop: CASSPALAGGQDTQYF. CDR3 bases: TGTGCCAGCAGTCCAGCACTAGCGGGGGGGCAAGATACGCAGTATTTT.

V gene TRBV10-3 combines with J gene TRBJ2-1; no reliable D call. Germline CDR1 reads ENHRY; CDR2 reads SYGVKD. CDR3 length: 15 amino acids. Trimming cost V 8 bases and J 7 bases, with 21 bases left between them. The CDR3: CAIGPDSAPVNEQFF. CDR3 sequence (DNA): TGTGCCATCGGACCCGACTCGGCCCCTGTGAATGAGCAGTTCTTC.

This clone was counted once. CDR3: CASNVKLNQDTQYF. Here the CDR3 DNA reads TGCGCCAGCAATGTCAAGTTAAACCAAGATACGCAGTATTTT. The chain couples TRBV10-2 to TRBJ2-3, with unresolved D. The V end was cut by 7 bases, the J end by 5 bases, with 16 bases between. The CDR3 is made up of 14 amino acids. Germline V gene sequence: CDR1 WSHSY, CDR2 SAAADI.

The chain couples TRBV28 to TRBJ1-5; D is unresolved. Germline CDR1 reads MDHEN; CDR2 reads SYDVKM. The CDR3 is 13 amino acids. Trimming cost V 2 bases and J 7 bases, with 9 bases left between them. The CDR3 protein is CASSLTTSQPQHF. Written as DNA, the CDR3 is TGTGCCAGCAGTTTAACGACCTCGCAGCCCCAGCATTTT.

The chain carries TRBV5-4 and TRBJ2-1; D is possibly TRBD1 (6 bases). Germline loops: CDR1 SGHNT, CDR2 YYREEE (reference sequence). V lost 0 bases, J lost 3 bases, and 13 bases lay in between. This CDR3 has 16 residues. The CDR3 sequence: CASSLGGRMDYNEQFF. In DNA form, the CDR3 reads TGTGCCAGCAGCTTGGGGGGGCGGATGGACTACAATGAGCAGTTCTTC. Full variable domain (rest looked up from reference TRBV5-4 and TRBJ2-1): ETGVTQSPTHLIKTRGQQVTLRCSSQSGHNTVSWYQQALGQGPQFIFQYYREEENGRGNFPPRFSGLQFPNYSSELNVNALELDDSALYLCASSLGGRMDYNEQFFGPGTRLTVL.

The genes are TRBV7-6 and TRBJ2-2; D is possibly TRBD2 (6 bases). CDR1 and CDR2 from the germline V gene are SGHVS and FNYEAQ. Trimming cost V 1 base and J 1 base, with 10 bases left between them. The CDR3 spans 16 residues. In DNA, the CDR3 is TGTGCCAGCAGCTTAGAGGCGGGGAAGAACACCGGGGAGCTGTTTTTT. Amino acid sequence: CASSLEAGKNTGELFF. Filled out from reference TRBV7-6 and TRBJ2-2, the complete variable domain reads GAGVSQSPRYKVTKRGQDVALRCDPISGHVSLYWYRQALGQGPEFLTYFNYEAQQDKSGLPNDRFSAERPEGSISTLTIQRTEQRDSAMYRCASSLEAGKNTGELFFGEGSRLTVL.

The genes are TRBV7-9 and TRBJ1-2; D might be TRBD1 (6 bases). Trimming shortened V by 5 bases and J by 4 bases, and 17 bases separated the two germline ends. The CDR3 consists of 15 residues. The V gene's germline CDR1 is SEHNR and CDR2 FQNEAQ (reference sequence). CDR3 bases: TGTGCCAGCAGCCCGAACAGGGCTCTTGCCTATGGCTACACCTTC. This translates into CASSPNRALAYGYTF. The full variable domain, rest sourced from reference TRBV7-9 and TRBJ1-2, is DTGVSQNPRHKITKRGQNVTFRCDPISEHNRLYWYRQTLGQGPEFLTYFQNEAQLEKSRLLSDRFSAERPKGSFSTLEIQRTEQGDSAMYLCASSPNRALAYGYTFGSGTRLTVV.

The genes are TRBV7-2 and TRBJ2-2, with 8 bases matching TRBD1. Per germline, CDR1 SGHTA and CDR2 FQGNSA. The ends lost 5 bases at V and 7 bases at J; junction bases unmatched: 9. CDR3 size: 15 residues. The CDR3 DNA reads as TGTGCCAGCAGCCCAACGGGACAGGTGCGCGGGGAGCTGTTTTTT. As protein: CASSPTGQVRGELFF.